This note documents a single T cell receptor (beta chain) sequence. The antigen remains unidentified. The data are from a study of cytomegalovirus exposure and HLA in healthy donors. PCR used 60 Vbeta primers and 13 Jbeta primers. In the authors' workflow: An analysis that came later counted 73 million or so unique TCR beta chains, approximately 11 million shared. Using immunoSEQ multiplex PCR, the repertoire was profiled, and TCRdb retains in-frame clones only, with some absent. The V and J calls and the clone size are those of that table, but D and trimming were determined from the DNA. The sample holds 130,000 or so clones, roughly 88% seen once. Study-wide results and caveats: In an earlier analysis, most TCR beta V segments were productive about 87% or about 30% of the time. Presence/absence analyses rested on an assumption that sequencing depth was roughly uniform across donors.

Healthy bone marrow donors made up the donor group. The CDR3 is made up of 14 amino acids. CDR1 is MNHNS, CDR2 SASEGT, per germline. Trimming removed 7 bases from V and 5 bases from J, with 18 bases in between. The chain couples TRBV6-1 to TRBJ2-7; D perhaps matches TRBD2 (5 bases). The receptor's source is a woman aged 40 to 50 in good health and CMV-seronegative. The sample was PBMCs. The CDR3 region has the DNA TGTGCCAGCAACACCGGACTGTTTACCAACGAGCAGTACTTC. As protein: CASNTGLFTNEQYF.